This entry concerns a single TCR beta chain. What it binds is unknown. The sample belongs to a study of cytomegalovirus exposure and HLA in healthy donors. The study, taken as a whole, reports: Overall, roughly 160 TCR beta chains were annotated as cytomegalovirus-associated. Previously analyzed data showed that most TCR beta V segments were productive at a frequency of about 87% or about 30%.

J gave up 2 bases and V 3 bases, and 15 bases lay outside the gene matches. The CDR3 extends over 18 amino acids. Germline V gene sequence: CDR1 MNHGY, CDR2 SAAAGT. Vbeta (60) and Jbeta (13) primers were used in the PCR. Some clones are missing from TCRdb's copy, which holds only in-frame ones; the method was immunoSEQ multiplex PCR. The table shows under 200,000 clones, with 78% occurring only once. Input material: PBMCs. The chain couples TRBV6-8 to TRBJ2-7, with 8 bases identical to TRBD1. This receptor was taken from a woman younger than 45 in good health and CMV-seropositive. This CDR3 reads CASSYLLGQGQLPYEQYF. CDR3 bases: TGTGCCAGCAGTTATCTTCTCGGACAGGGCCAACTCCCCTACGAGCAGTACTTC.